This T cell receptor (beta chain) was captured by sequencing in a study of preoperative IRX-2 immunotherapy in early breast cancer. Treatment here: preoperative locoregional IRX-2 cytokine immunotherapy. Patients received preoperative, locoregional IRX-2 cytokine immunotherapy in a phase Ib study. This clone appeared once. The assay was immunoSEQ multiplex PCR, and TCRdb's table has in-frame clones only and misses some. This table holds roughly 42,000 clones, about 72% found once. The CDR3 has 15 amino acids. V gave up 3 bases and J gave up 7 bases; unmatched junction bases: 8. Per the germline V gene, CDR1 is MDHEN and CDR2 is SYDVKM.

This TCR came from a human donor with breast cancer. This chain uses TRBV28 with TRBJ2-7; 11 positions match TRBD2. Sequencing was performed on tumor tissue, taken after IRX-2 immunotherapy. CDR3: CASSFLAGGPGEQYF. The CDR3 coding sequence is TGTGCCAGCAGTTTTTTAGCGGGAGGGCCAGGGGAGCAGTACTTC.